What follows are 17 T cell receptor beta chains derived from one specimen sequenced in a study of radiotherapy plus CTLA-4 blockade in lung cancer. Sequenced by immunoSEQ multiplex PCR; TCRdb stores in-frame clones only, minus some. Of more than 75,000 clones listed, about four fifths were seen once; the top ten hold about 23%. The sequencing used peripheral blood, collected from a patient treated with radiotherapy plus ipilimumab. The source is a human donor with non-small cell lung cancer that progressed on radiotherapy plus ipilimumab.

The DNA for the CDR3 is TGTGCCAGCAGCTTATCTCAGGGTGAAAGGGTTAACTATGGCTACACCTTC. It encodes CASSLSQGERVNYGYTF. The chain joins TRBV11-2 to TRBJ1-2, with TRBD1 as a possible D gene (5 bases). Germline V lookup: CDR1 SGHAT, CDR2 FQNNGV. The CDR3 length is 17 residues. V was cut by 2 bases and J by 1 base, with 17 bases left in between. Looking up the rest from reference TRBV11-2 and TRBJ1-2 gives the full variable domain: EAGVAQSPRYKIIEKRQSVAFWCNPISGHATLYWYQQILGQGPKLLIQFQNNGVVDDSQLPKDRFSAERLKGVDSTLKIQPAKLEDSAVYLCASSLSQGERVNYGYTFGSGTRLTVV.

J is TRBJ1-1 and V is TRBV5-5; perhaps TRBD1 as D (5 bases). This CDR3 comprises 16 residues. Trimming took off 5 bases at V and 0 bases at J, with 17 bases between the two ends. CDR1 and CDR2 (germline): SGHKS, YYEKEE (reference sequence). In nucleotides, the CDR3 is TGTGCCAGCAGGGTCCATCCGGGACGGATGAACACTGAAGCTTTCTTT. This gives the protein CASRVHPGRMNTEAFF.

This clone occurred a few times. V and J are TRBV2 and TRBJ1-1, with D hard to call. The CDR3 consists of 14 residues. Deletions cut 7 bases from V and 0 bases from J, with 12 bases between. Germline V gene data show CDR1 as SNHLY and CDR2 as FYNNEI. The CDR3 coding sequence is TGTGCCAGCACCCACGGCGGGATGAACACTGAAGCTTTCTTT. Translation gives CASTHGGMNTEAFF.

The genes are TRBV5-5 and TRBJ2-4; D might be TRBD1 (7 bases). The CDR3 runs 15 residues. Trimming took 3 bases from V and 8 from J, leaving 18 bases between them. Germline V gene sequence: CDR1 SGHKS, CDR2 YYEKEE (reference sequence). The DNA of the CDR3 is TGTGCCAGCAGCTCCGGAGGGCAGGGGGTAGACATTCAGTACTTC. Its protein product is CASSSGGQGVDIQYF.

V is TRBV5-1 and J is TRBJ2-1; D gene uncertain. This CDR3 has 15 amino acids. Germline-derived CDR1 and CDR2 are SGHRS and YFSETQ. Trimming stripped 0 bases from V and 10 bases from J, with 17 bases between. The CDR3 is CASSLEGRKEQEQFF. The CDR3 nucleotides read TGCGCCAGCAGCTTGGAGGGTCGAAAAGAGCAGGAGCAGTTCTTC.

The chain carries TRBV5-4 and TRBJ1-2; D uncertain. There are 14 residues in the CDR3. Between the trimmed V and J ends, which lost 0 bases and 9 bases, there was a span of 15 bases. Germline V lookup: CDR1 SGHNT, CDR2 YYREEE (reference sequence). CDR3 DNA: TGTGCCAGCAGCTTGGACAGCACTGAGGTTCGCTACACCTTC. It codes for CASSLDSTEVRYTF. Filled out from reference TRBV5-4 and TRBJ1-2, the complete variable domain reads ETGVTQSPTHLIKTRGQQVTLRCSSQSGHNTVSWYQQALGQGPQFIFQYYREEENGRGNFPPRFSGLQFPNYSSELNVNALELDDSALYLCASSLDSTEVRYTFGSGTRLTVV.

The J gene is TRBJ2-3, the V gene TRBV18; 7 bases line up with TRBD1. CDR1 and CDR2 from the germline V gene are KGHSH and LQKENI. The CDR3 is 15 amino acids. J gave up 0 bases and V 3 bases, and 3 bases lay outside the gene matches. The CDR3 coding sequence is TGTGCCAGCTCACCCGGGACAGCGAGCACAGATACGCAGTATTTT. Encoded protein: CASSPGTASTDTQYF.

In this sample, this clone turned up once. The CDR3 is CASRNRGRDYGYTF. CDR3 DNA: TGTGCCAGCAGAAACAGGGGGCGCGACTATGGCTACACCTTC. The chain uses TRBV6-1 and TRBJ1-2; TRBD1 agrees at 9 bases. V was clipped by 6 bases and J by 3 bases; unmatched bases: 5. CDR3 length: 14 amino acids. Germline assignment: CDR1 MNHNS and CDR2 SASEGT.

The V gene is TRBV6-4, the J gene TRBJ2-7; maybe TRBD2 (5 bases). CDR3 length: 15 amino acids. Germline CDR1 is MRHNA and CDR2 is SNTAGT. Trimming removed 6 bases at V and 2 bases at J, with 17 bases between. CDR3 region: CASSPLAQPPYEQYF. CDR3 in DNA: TGTGCCAGCAGCCCCCTAGCTCAGCCTCCCTACGAGCAGTACTTC.

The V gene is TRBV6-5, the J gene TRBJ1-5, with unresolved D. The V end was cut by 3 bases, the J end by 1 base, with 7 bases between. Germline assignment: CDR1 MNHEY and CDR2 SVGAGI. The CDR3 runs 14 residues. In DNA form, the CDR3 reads TGTGCCAGCAGTTATCAGGCAAGCAATCAGCCCCAGCATTTT. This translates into CASSYQASNQPQHF.

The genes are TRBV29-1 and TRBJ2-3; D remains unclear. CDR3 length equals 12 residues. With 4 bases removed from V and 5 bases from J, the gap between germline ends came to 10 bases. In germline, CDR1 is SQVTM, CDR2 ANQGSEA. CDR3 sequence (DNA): TGCAGCGTTGTGTGGTGGGGAGATACGCAGTATTTT. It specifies CSVVWWGDTQYF.

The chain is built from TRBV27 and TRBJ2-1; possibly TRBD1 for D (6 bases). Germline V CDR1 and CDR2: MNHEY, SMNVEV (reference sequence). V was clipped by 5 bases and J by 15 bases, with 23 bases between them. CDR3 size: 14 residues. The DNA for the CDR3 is TGTGCCAGCAGTGAGGCAGGGGCTCTCGTCCTTCCGTTCTTC. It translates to CASSEAGALVLPFF.

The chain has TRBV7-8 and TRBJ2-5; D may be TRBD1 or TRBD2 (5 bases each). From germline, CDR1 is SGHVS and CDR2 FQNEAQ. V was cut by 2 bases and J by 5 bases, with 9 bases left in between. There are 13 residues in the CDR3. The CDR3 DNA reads TGTGCCAGCAGCTTACTGGGGGTGGAGACCCAGTACTTC. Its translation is CASSLLGVETQYF.

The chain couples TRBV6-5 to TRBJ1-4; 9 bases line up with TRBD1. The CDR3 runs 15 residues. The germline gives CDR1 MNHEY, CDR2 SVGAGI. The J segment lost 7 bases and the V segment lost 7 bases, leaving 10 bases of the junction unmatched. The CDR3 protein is CASKYSGTGSEKLFF. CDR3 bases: TGTGCCAGCAAGTACTCCGGGACAGGGAGTGAAAAACTGTTTTTT.

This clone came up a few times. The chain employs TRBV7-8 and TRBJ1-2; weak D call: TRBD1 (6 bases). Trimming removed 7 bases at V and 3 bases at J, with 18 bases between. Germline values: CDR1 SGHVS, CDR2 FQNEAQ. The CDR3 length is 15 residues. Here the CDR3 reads CASTHYGGRDYGYTF. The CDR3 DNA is TGTGCCAGCACCCATTACGGGGGGCGCGACTATGGCTACACCTTC.

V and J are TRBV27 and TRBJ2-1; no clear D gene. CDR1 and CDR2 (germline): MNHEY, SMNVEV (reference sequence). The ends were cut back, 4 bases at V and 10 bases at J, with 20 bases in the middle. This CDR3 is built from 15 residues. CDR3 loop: CASSSSGGPLMEQFF. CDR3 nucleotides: TGTGCCAGCAGTTCCTCTGGCGGACCCCTGATGGAGCAGTTCTTC.

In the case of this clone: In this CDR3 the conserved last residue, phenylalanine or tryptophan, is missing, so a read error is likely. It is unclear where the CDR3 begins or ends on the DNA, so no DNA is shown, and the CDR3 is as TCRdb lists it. CDR3 amino acids: CASSDFRRGEGLTSGGLL. The V call is TRBV6-1, the J call TRBJ2-2; the table's D call TRBD2 went unverified against the DNA. Germline V gene sequence: CDR1 MNHNS, CDR2 SASEGT. Both ends counted, the CDR3 spans 18 residues.